A single sample is the source of the 26 T cell receptor beta chains below, sequenced in a study of T-cell memory formation after mild COVID-19. TCRdb re-derived calls from the 5' RACE reads in MiXCR, one entry per CDR3 protein. The sample shows 470,000 or so distinct CDR3 sequences, over 15% of them seen only once. Source material: PBMCs or a T cell subset sorted from them (not recorded which). The receptors stem from an adult woman who had mild COVID-19 (a few samples of this study predate the infection). Cell type and time point are not known.

This clonotype turned up a few times. The J gene is TRBJ2-7, the V gene TRBV20-1; 7 nucleotides agree with TRBD1. The CDR3 spans 13 residues. V lost 7 bases, J lost 4 bases, and 10 bases stayed unmatched. CDR1 is DFQATT and CDR2 is SNEGSKA in the germline V gene (reference sequence). DNA for the CDR3: TGCAGTGGCGCACCAGGACAGGCTTACGAGCAGTACTTC. This encodes CSGAPGQAYEQYF.

The CDR3 DNA reads TGCGCCAGCAGCCGAAAAACCGACAGGGTCACTGAAGCTTTCTTT. As protein: CASSRKTDRVTEAFF. This sequence joins TRBV5-1 and TRBJ1-1; TRBD1 aligns across 7 bases. The CDR3 consists of 15 residues. CDR1 is SGHRS and CDR2 is YFSETQ in the germline V gene. V was pared by 4 bases and J by 4 bases, with 10 bases of the junction left unmatched.

The V call is TRBV7-9, the J call TRBJ1-1, with D tentatively TRBD1 (5 bases). The V gene lost 0 bases and the J gene lost 6 bases, with 14 bases spanning the gap. The germline V gene encodes CDR1 SEHNR and CDR2 FQNEAQ (reference sequence). This CDR3 comprises 15 residues. This CDR3 reads CASSLAWVKGSEAFF. CDR3 nucleotides: TGTGCCAGCAGCTTAGCGTGGGTGAAGGGGTCTGAAGCTTTCTTT.

This clonotype turned up a few times. The chain is built from TRBV20-1 and TRBJ1-6; TRBD1 aligns across 7 bases. The length of the CDR3 is 13 residues. Per germline, CDR1 DFQATT and CDR2 SNEGSKA (reference sequence). J gave up 8 bases and V 1 base, and 2 bases lay outside the gene matches. CDR3 sequence (DNA): TGCAGTGCTAGAGCCCAGGGGGATTCACCCCTCCACTTT. Translation gives CSARAQGDSPLHF.

The sample holds a few counts of this clonotype. The chain is built from TRBV7-9 and TRBJ1-1, with D perhaps matching TRBD1 (5 bases). Looked up from germline, CDR1 is SEHNR and CDR2 is FQNEAQ (reference sequence). V lost 5 bases to trimming and J lost 3 bases, with 13 bases between them. CDR3 size: 14 residues. CDR3 nucleotide sequence: TGTGCCAGCAGCCTCCTGGTGGGGCACACTGAAGCTTTCTTT. Translating it yields CASSLLVGHTEAFF.

This clonotype was found a few times. V gene TRBV19 combines with J gene TRBJ1-1; 9 nucleotides align to TRBD1. V lost 7 bases to trimming and J lost 5 bases; unmatched junction nucleotides: 8. Germline values: CDR1 LNHDA, CDR2 SQIVND (reference sequence). CDR3 length: 14 amino acids. The CDR3 protein is CASKRDRVATEAFF. The DNA for the CDR3 is TGTGCCAGTAAGAGGGACAGGGTCGCGACTGAAGCTTTCTTT.

This chain joins TRBV19 and TRBJ2-2; 9 bases agree with TRBD1. Germline loops: CDR1 LNHDA, CDR2 SQIVND (reference sequence). The CDR3 consists of 14 residues. CDR3 amino acids: CATRDRVNPGELFF. The CDR3, as DNA: TGTGCTACCAGGGACAGGGTTAATCCCGGGGAGCTGTTTTTT.

V usage is TRBV19 and J usage is TRBJ1-1; TRBD1 aligns across 7 bases. V lost 2 bases and J lost 11; bases outside the gene matches: 5. This CDR3 is built from 12 residues. The germline gives CDR1 LNHDA, CDR2 SQIVND (reference sequence). The CDR3 DNA sequence: TGTGCCAGTAGTATACGGGGCAGGGGGGCTTTCTTT. Its protein is CASSIRGRGAFF.

Written as DNA, the CDR3 is TGTGCCACCAGTTATCCACCGAATCACACCGGGGAGCTGTTTTTT. Encoded protein: CATSYPPNHTGELFF. The V call is TRBV24-1, the J call TRBJ2-2; D uncertain. CDR3 length: 15 amino acids. Germline-derived CDR1 and CDR2 are KGHDR and SFDVKD. Trimming took off 6 bases at V and 3 bases at J, with 13 bases between the two ends.

As regards this clonotype: A read error may produce the germline difference seen at one junction end. DNA of the CDR3: TGTGCCAGCAGCCTAGCAGGGGAGTTAGGCTACACCTTC. Its protein is CASSLAGELGYTF. This chain uses TRBV7-9 with TRBJ1-2; D is possibly TRBD1 (6 bases). The germline V gene has CDR1 SEHNR and CDR2 FQNEAQ (reference sequence). The CDR3 covers 13 residues. Based on the CDR3 plus reference TRBV7-9 and TRBJ1-2, the full variable domain is DTGVSQNPRHKITKRGQNVTFRCDPISEHNRLYWYRQTLGQGPEFLTYFQNEAQLEKSRLLSDRFSAERPKGSFSTLEIQRTEQGDSAMYLCASSLAGELGYTFGSGTRLTVV.

J is TRBJ2-7 and V is TRBV5-5, with D possibly called TRBD1 or TRBD2 (5 bases each). Trimming took 3 bases from V and 0 from J, leaving 10 bases between them. The germline gives CDR1 SGHKS, CDR2 YYEKEE (reference sequence). The CDR3 length is 14 residues. CDR3 protein: CASSWAGASYEQYF. CDR3 in DNA: TGTGCCAGCAGCTGGGCCGGGGCCTCCTACGAGCAGTACTTC. Using reference TRBV5-5 and TRBJ2-7 for the parts outside the CDR3, the full variable domain is DAGVTQSPTHLIKTRGQQVTLRCSPISGHKSVSWYQQVLGQGPQFIFQYYEKEERGRGNFPDRFSARQFPNYSSELNVNALLLGDSALYLCASSWAGASYEQYFGPGTRLTVT.

The V gene is TRBV6-1, the J gene TRBJ2-5, with D perhaps matching TRBD1 (5 bases). CDR3 size: 14 residues. Germline-derived CDR1 and CDR2 are MNHNS and SASEGT. Trimming removed 2 bases from V and 7 bases from J, with 14 bases in between. CDR3 DNA sequence: TGTGCCAGCAGTGAAAAGTCAGGGTACGTGACCCAGTACTTC. Translation: CASSEKSGYVTQYF.

This clonotype was counted only a few times. The chain links TRBV5-4 to TRBJ2-7; D is possibly TRBD1 (5 bases). Germline V lookup: CDR1 SGHNT, CDR2 YYREEE (reference sequence). The CDR3 sequence is 14 residues long. V was trimmed by 4 bases and J by 4 bases, leaving 15 bases between them. CDR3 region: CASSRSLGVYEQYF. The DNA of the CDR3 is TGTGCCAGCAGCCGTAGCCTAGGGGTTTACGAGCAGTACTTC.

The rearrangement links TRBV27 to TRBJ2-1; the match to TRBD2 covers 10 bases. Germline trimming cut 3 bases from V and 8 bases from J; bases unmatched to any gene: 4. The CDR3 is 14 residues long. Germline V CDR1 and CDR2: MNHEY, SMNVEV (reference sequence). The CDR3 sequence is CASSLASGSDEQFF. As DNA, the CDR3 is TGTGCCAGCAGTTTGGCTAGCGGGAGCGATGAGCAGTTCTTC.

V and J are TRBV19 and TRBJ1-6; D not resolved. This CDR3 is 17 amino acids long. Between the trimmed V and J ends, which lost 3 bases and 5 bases, there was a span of 17 bases. Germline-derived CDR1 and CDR2 are LNHDA and SQIVND (reference sequence). The CDR3 is CASSISQARGNNSPLHF. CDR3 DNA: TGTGCCAGTAGTATCTCGCAGGCACGAGGTAATAATTCACCCCTCCACTTT.

This clonotype was counted between two and nine times. This chain links TRBV12-3 or TRBV12-4 with TRBJ2-7; D is unclear. The germline V and J ends were trimmed by 4 bases and 2 bases, with 9 bases remaining between them. The CDR3 consists of 13 residues. Written as DNA, the CDR3 is TGTGCCAGCAGTTCAACAGTTGCCTACGAGCAGTACTTC. Protein sequence: CASSSTVAYEQYF.

J is TRBJ2-2 and V is TRBV7-8; D unresolved. CDR1 is SGHVS and CDR2 is FQNEAQ in the germline V gene. The CDR3 has 18 amino acids. Trimming took off 1 base at V and 0 bases at J, with 15 bases between the two ends. In DNA, the CDR3 is TGTGCCAGCAGCTTAGAGGGCGGCAGAATAGCGAACACCGGGGAGCTGTTTTTT. This gives the protein CASSLEGGRIANTGELFF.

This clonotype was detected only a few times. The chain combines TRBV29-1 with TRBJ2-7; 10 positions match TRBD1. Per the germline V gene, CDR1 is SQVTM and CDR2 is ANQGSEA. J was trimmed by 5 bases and V by 6 bases; bases with no gene match: 7. This CDR3 is built from 13 residues. In nucleotides, the CDR3 is TGCAGCGTCACCGGGACAGGGGACCACGAGCAGTACTTC. This sequence encodes CSVTGTGDHEQYF.

This clonotype was seen only a few times. J is TRBJ2-2 and V is TRBV5-1; D gene ambiguous. Germline values: CDR1 SGHRS, CDR2 YFSETQ. The CDR3 length is 13 residues. Between the trimmed V and J ends, which lost 3 bases and 7 bases, there was a span of 10 bases. In DNA form, the CDR3 reads TGCGCCAGCAGCTCTTATGGGGACGGGGAGCTGTTTTTT. Translating gives CASSSYGDGELFF.

The chain combines TRBV10-3 with TRBJ2-4, with D tentatively TRBD1 (6 bases). The CDR3 is made up of 14 amino acids. Germline V gives CDR1 ENHRY, CDR2 SYGVKD. Trimming pared 4 bases from V and 4 bases from J, leaving 11 bases between. The CDR3 reads CAISGRGPKNIQYF. The CDR3 DNA reads as TGTGCCATCAGTGGCAGGGGCCCTAAAAACATTCAGTACTTC.

The chain carries TRBV18 and TRBJ1-5; D not resolved. Germline V gives CDR1 KGHSH, CDR2 LQKENI. The CDR3 runs 12 residues. V lost 6 bases and J lost 4, with 7 bases in between. For the CDR3, the DNA is TGTGCCAGCTCGGACGGGAATCAGCCCCAGCATTTT. Translated, it gives CASSDGNQPQHF.

This chain joins TRBV7-2 and TRBJ2-3; 11 bases fit TRBD2. Germline loops: CDR1 SGHTA, CDR2 FQGNSA. There are 14 residues in the CDR3. The V segment lost 5 bases and the J segment 8 bases; nucleotides outside the gene matches: 6. The CDR3 sequence is CASSEGSGGGTQYF. The CDR3 bases are TGTGCCAGCAGCGAGGGTAGCGGGGGGGGTACGCAGTATTTT.

The chain employs TRBV6-2 or TRBV6-3 and TRBJ2-3, with D possibly being TRBD2 (6 bases). V was clipped by 6 bases and J by 0 bases, with 13 bases between them. The germline V gene has CDR1 MNHEY and CDR2 SVGEGT. The CDR3 contains 15 residues. CDR3 coding DNA: TGTGCCAGCAGAGACCATAGCGGTAGCACAGATACGCAGTATTTT. Its translation: CASRDHSGSTDTQYF.

In this sample, this clonotype turned up many times. The rearrangement uses TRBV10-3 and TRBJ1-5; possible D gene TRBD1, 5 bases. Germline CDR1 is ENHRY and CDR2 is SYGVKD. Trimming took off 6 bases at V and 1 base at J, with 13 bases between the two ends. This CDR3 is 15 amino acids long. CDR3 in DNA: TGTGCCATCAGCCAGGGACTGGAAAGCAATCAGCCCCAGCATTTT. Protein: CAISQGLESNQPQHF.

This clonotype showed up just a few times. The chain recombines TRBV6-2 or TRBV6-3 with TRBJ1-1; perhaps TRBD1 as D (5 bases). CDR1 and CDR2 from the germline V gene are MNHEY and SVGEGT. Trimming pared 2 bases from V and 5 bases from J, leaving 12 bases between. The CDR3 runs 14 residues. The CDR3: CASSYGGGLTEAFF. Written as DNA, the CDR3 is TGTGCCAGCAGTTACGGGGGGGGATTGACTGAAGCTTTCTTT.

This clonotype has just a few counts. This sequence joins TRBV3-1 and TRBJ2-5; D is possibly TRBD1 (6 bases). Trimming left V 11 bases short and J 4 bases short, with 17 bases between. This CDR3 has 13 amino acids. Germline CDR1 and CDR2: LGHDT and YNNKEL (reference sequence). CDR3 nucleotide sequence: TGTGCCTCCTGGGGACACTCCGGAGAGACCCAGTACTTC. It encodes CASWGHSGETQYF.